The present T cell receptor beta chain was sequenced within a study of CD8+CD57+ T cells in acquired aplastic anemia. About the research overall: Quantities of DNA derived from sorted CD4+ and CD8+ cells averaged approximately 3.3 ug. Study-level results: For CD8+ Simpson's diversity, patients and controls showed no significant difference. Common to patients and controls were roughly 30 CD8+ CDR3 sequences.

CDR1 and CDR2 (germline): SEHNR, FQNEAQ (reference sequence). Trimming cost V 5 bases and J 2 bases; bases outside gene matches: 7. This CDR3 spans 15 amino acids. Genomic DNA provided the template from which TCR beta VDJ and CDR3 profiles were obtained. TCRdb re-derived calls from the reads in MiXCR, one entry per CDR3 protein. The table includes about 290,000 distinct CDR3 sequences, 45% to 65% detected once. Worth noting for this clonotype: Its target is not known.

By flow cytometry, patients selected for sequencing had shown an expansion of CD8+CD57+ cells. The patients all had a severe acquired aplastic anemia diagnosis. The specimen was sorted CD4+, CD8+, or CD8+CD57+ T cells (not recorded which) from PBMCs. The rearrangement links TRBV7-9 to TRBJ2-5; 8 bases match TRBD2. This receptor was taken from a human donor with aplastic anemia. CDR3 nucleotide sequence: TGTGCCAGCAGCGTAGGAGCGGGAGCACAAGAGACCCAGTACTTC. This encodes CASSVGAGAQETQYF.